This T cell receptor (beta chain) is from a study of response to subunit inactivated influenza vaccine. The CDR3 has 14 amino acids. Per the germline V gene, CDR1 is LGHNA and CDR2 is YNFKEQ. Trimming shortened V by 4 bases and J by 2 bases, and 12 bases separated the two germline ends. TCRdb re-called the RT-PCR reads with MiXCR, one entry per CDR3 protein. The sample carries about 190,000 distinct CDR3 sequences, 13% to 15% recorded once. This clonotype appeared a few times. What it binds is not known. Study outcomes and limitations: The authors offered the suggestion that each seasonal influenza vaccination recruits few new T cells.

Sequencing was performed on CD8+ T cells sorted from PBMCs, taken roughly 5 days after vaccination. The receptor comes from a man aged 50 to 59 who received an inactivated influenza vaccine. The gene calls are TRBV4-2 and TRBJ2-7; D remains ambiguous. The CDR3 protein is CASSPFGDAYEQYF. DNA of the CDR3: TGTGCCAGCAGCCCCTTTGGGGATGCCTACGAGCAGTACTTC.